The next 18 T cell receptor beta chains were all read from a single sample in a study of graft-versus-host responses after intestinal transplantation. Their cognate antigens are unknown. Sequencing used immunoSEQ multiplex PCR; TCRdb keeps in-frame clones, though not all of them. The sample includes 55,000 to 75,000 clones, about 80% of them seen just once. Material: unstimulated CD4+ T cells sorted from spleen or lymph node cells, obtained before transplant. These receptors all stem from a human donor who was the organ donor for an intestinal transplant.

V usage is TRBV11-2 and J usage is TRBJ2-3, with a tentative D call TRBD2 (5 bases). The CDR3 is 14 amino acids. CDR1 is SGHAT and CDR2 is FQNNGV in the germline V gene. Trimming shortened V by 5 bases and J by 5 bases, and 14 bases separated the two germline ends. The CDR3 DNA sequence: TGTGCCAGCAGCCCACCGACCCGGGAAGATACGCAGTATTTT. It translates to CASSPPTREDTQYF.

J is TRBJ1-4 and V is TRBV23-1, with 8 bases matching TRBD1. TRBV23-1 is labeled an ORF, and its function is uncertain. The CDR3 contains 17 residues. With 4 bases clipped from V and 5 bases from J, the junction kept 12 bases outside the gene matches. The CDR3, as DNA: TGCGCCAGCAGTCGAATACCGGGACAGGCGGGAAATGAAAAACTGTTTTTT. Translation: CASSRIPGQAGNEKLFF.

This sequence joins TRBV5-1 and TRBJ2-5; TRBD2 might be the D (6 bases). The V end was cut by 5 bases, the J end by 0 bases, with 8 bases between. CDR3 length: 13 residues. Germline CDR1 reads SGHRS; CDR2 reads YFSETQ. The CDR3 loop is CASRRGDQETQYF. For the CDR3, the DNA is TGCGCCAGCAGGCGGGGAGACCAAGAGACCCAGTACTTC.

The gene calls are TRBV6-1 and TRBJ2-1; D is possibly TRBD2 (6 bases). Trimming shortened V by 1 base and J by 12 bases, and 10 bases separated the two germline ends. Germline assignment: CDR1 MNHNS and CDR2 SASEGT. This CDR3 has 12 residues. The CDR3 sequence: CASSEGVSGQFF. The CDR3, as DNA: TGTGCCAGCAGTGAAGGGGTTAGCGGGCAGTTCTTC.

The V call is TRBV6-5, the J call TRBJ2-1, with a tentative D call TRBD2 (6 bases). V was shortened by 5 bases and J by 12 bases, with 14 bases between the two germline ends. CDR1 is MNHEY, CDR2 SVGAGI, per germline. CDR3 length equals 12 residues. The CDR3 DNA sequence: TGTGCCAGCAGTGAAGGGGTTAGCGGGCAGTTCTTC. Protein product: CASSEGVSGQFF.

The rearrangement uses TRBV6-1 and TRBJ1-2; D is perhaps TRBD1 (6 bases). The CDR3 is 20 residues long. V was clipped by 2 bases and J by 0 bases, with 25 bases between them. Germline V lookup: CDR1 MNHNS, CDR2 SASEGT. CDR3 bases: TGTGCCAGCAGTGAACGGGCAGGGGTCCAGAGTTTCACCCCTAACTATGGCTACACCTTC. Protein sequence: CASSERAGVQSFTPNYGYTF.

V and J are TRBV5-1 and TRBJ2-5; TRBD2 aligns across 7 bases. CDR1 is SGHRS, CDR2 YFSETQ, per germline. Trimming removed 2 bases from V and 5 bases from J; junction bases left unmatched: 9. The CDR3 consists of 15 residues. This CDR3 reads CASSFVSGGDETQYF. In nucleotides, the CDR3 is TGCGCCAGCAGCTTCGTGTCGGGGGGTGATGAGACCCAGTACTTC.

This clone was observed once. The chain combines TRBV5-1 with TRBJ1-6, with TRBD1 matching over 12 bases. Looked up from germline, CDR1 is SGHRS and CDR2 is YFSETQ. The ends lost 7 bases at V and 9 bases at J; junction bases unmatched: 11. The CDR3 contains 16 residues. CDR3: CASRDRDRGLGSPLHF. The CDR3, as DNA: TGCGCCAGCCGAGACCGGGACAGGGGGCTGGGTTCACCCCTCCACTTT.

The V call is TRBV18, the J call TRBJ2-7; a possible D gene is TRBD1 (6 bases). The V gene lost 2 bases and the J gene lost 3 bases, with 14 bases spanning the gap. There are 15 residues in the CDR3. CDR1 and CDR2 (germline): KGHSH, LQKENI. The CDR3 here is CASSPGKQGNYEQYV. The CDR3 DNA follows: TGTGCCAGCTCACCAGGTAAACAGGGAAACTACGAGCAGTACGTC.

The chain uses TRBV7-3 and TRBJ2-1; 9 bases match TRBD1. Per the germline V gene, CDR1 is SGHTA and CDR2 is FQGTGA. Germline trimming cut 5 bases from V and 7 bases from J; bases unmatched to any gene: 9. The CDR3 is 15 amino acids. The CDR3 is CASSPGTGFLNEQFF. CDR3 DNA: TGTGCCAGCAGCCCAGGGACAGGGTTTTTGAATGAGCAGTTCTTC.

This sequence joins TRBV7-3 and TRBJ2-2, with D uncertain. CDR1 is SGHTA and CDR2 is FQGTGA in the germline V gene. The CDR3 has 14 residues. Trimming cost V 1 base and J 2 bases, with 5 bases left between them. As DNA, the CDR3 is TGTGCCAGCAGCTTAATTGTAAACACCGGGGAGCTGTTTTTT. Translating gives CASSLIVNTGELFF. Full variable domain (rest looked up from reference TRBV7-3 and TRBJ2-2): GAGVSQTPSNKVTEKGKYVELRCDPISGHTALYWYRQSLGQGPEFLIYFQGTGAADDSGLPNDRFFAVRPEGSVSTLKIQRTERGDSAVYLCASSLIVNTGELFFGEGSRLTVL.

This clone was seen a handful of times. V usage is TRBV14 and J usage is TRBJ1-5, with no clear D. Germline V CDR1 and CDR2: SGHDN, FVKESK. CDR3 length: 13 residues. With 3 bases removed from V and 5 bases from J, the gap between germline ends came to 8 bases. Here the CDR3 reads CASSQSGDQPQHF. The DNA of the CDR3 is TGTGCCAGCAGCCAGAGCGGAGATCAGCCCCAGCATTTT. Variable domain in full (rest from reference TRBV14 and TRBJ1-5): EAGVTQFPSHSVIEKGQTVTLRCDPISGHDNLYWYRRVMGKEIKFLLHFVKESKQDESGMPNNRFLAERTGGTYSTLKVQPAELEDSGVYFCASSQSGDQPQHFGDGTRLSIL.

This chain uses TRBV10-2 with TRBJ2-7; 7 positions match TRBD2. After removal of 2 bases from V and 7 bases from J, the junction contained 2 bases not matched to a gene. The germline gives CDR1 WSHSY, CDR2 SAAADI. This CDR3 region has 12 residues. CDR3 amino acids: CASSEPGGEQYV. The CDR3 DNA reads as TGCGCCAGCAGTGAGCCCGGGGGGGAGCAGTACGTC.

This clone showed up just once. The genes are TRBV7-9 and TRBJ1-1, with a tentative D call TRBD1 (6 bases). V was pared by 5 bases and J by 3 bases, with 10 bases between. Germline CDR1 is SEHNR and CDR2 is FQNEAQ (reference sequence). CDR3 size: 13 residues. The chain's CDR3 is CASSPDRYTEAFF. The CDR3 bases are TGTGCCAGCAGCCCGGACAGATACACTGAAGCTTTCTTT.

This clone appeared a single time. The chain carries TRBV25-1 and TRBJ1-2; tentatively, D is TRBD1 (5 bases). Germline loops: CDR1 MGHDK, CDR2 SYGVNS. The CDR3 spans 15 residues. V was shortened by 1 base and J by 9 bases, with 18 bases between the two germline ends. DNA for the CDR3: TGTGCCAGCAGTGAATCGCGACCAAGGGGTTATCGCTACACCTTC. Its translation: CASSESRPRGYRYTF.

Points on this clone: The junction does not match germline at one end; this may be a read error. The chain employs TRBV7-7 and TRBJ2-2; D uncertain. Germline CDR1 and CDR2: SSHAT and FNYEAQ (reference sequence). This CDR3 region has 12 residues. The CDR3 DNA sequence: TGTGCTAGCAGCTCTCAGACAGGGGAGCTGTTTTTT. It is translated as CASSSQTGELFF.

The V call is TRBV15, the J call TRBJ1-2, with 10 bases identical to TRBD1. Germline V lookup: CDR1 LNHNV, CDR2 YYDKDF (reference sequence). Trimming cost V 6 bases and J 2 bases; bases outside gene matches: 6. The CDR3 is 15 amino acids. In DNA form, the CDR3 reads TGTGCCACCAGAGAGCCGACAGGGGGCAACTATGGCTACACCTTC. Translation gives CATREPTGGNYGYTF.

This sequence joins TRBV2 and TRBJ1-2; 7 bases map to TRBD1. Per germline, CDR1 SNHLY and CDR2 FYNNEI. The CDR3 is 14 residues long. V lost 5 bases and J lost 2; bases outside the gene matches: 5. The CDR3 DNA sequence: TGTGCCAGCAGTTGGGGGACAGAGAACTATGGCTACACCTTC. It is translated as CASSWGTENYGYTF.